The rows below give T cell receptor beta chains drawn from one sample of a study of T cell repertoires in cytomegalovirus infection. Each CDR3 protein is one row after TCRdb ran MiXCR on the reads. Of some 560,000 distinct CDR3 sequences listed, roughly 42% are singletons. Their antigen targets remain unknown. The sequencing used cultured PBMCs, collected from culture after CMV antigen stimulation. The receptors here all came from a human donor in good health (CMV status not recorded). Some clones in this sample may be carry-over from other donors' samples. Each CDR3 is given with its conserved first and last residue. Fields, in order: D gene, clone size, J gene, V gene, CDR3 DNA, CDR3 protein. A D gene is named only where the DNA matches it firmly. Expanded clones get a size class; other rows say once, few or many, or leave the size out.

d_call: TRBD1
clone_size: few
j_call: TRBJ1-1
v_call: TRBV6-1
cdr3_nt: TGTGCCAGCAGTGTTGGACAGGGGGCTTTGACTGAAGCTTTCTTT
cdr3_aa: CASSVGQGALTEAFF

d_call: NA
clone_size: NA
j_call: TRBJ1-5
v_call: TRBV7-9
cdr3_nt: TGTGCCAGCAGCTTAGCAGGGGACTATAGCAATCAGCCCCAGCATTTT
cdr3_aa: CASSLAGDYSNQPQHF

d_call: TRBD2
clone_size: NA
j_call: TRBJ2-4
v_call: TRBV7-2
cdr3_nt: TGTGCCAGCAGCCCCCGCCCAGTAGCGGGAGGGCCCAACATTCAGTACTTC
cdr3_aa: CASSPRPVAGGPNIQYF

d_call: NA
clone_size: NA
j_call: TRBJ2-7
v_call: TRBV20-1
cdr3_nt: TGCAGTGCTAGAGATCAGACCACGGAACAGTACTTC
cdr3_aa: CSARDQTTEQYF

d_call: TRBD1
clone_size: few
j_call: TRBJ2-2
v_call: TRBV6-2/TRBV6-3
cdr3_nt: TGTGCCAGCAGTTACTCGCTCGACAGGGGAGGCACCGGGGAGCTGTTTTTT
cdr3_aa: CASSYSLDRGGTGELFF

d_call: NA
clone_size: few
j_call: TRBJ2-2
v_call: TRBV7-6
cdr3_nt: TGTGCCAGCAGCTTACTCTTCACCGGGGAGCTGTTTTTT
cdr3_aa: CASSLLFTGELFF

d_call: TRBD1
clone_size: NA
j_call: TRBJ1-5
v_call: TRBV20-1
cdr3_nt: TGCAGTGCCAGACAGGGGGATCAGCCCCAGCATTTT
cdr3_aa: CSARQGDQPQHF

d_call: NA
clone_size: NA
j_call: TRBJ2-7
v_call: TRBV2
cdr3_nt: TGTGCCAGCAGTGATCTAGTTTCGGGCGAGCAGTACTTC
cdr3_aa: CASSDLVSGEQYF

d_call: TRBD1
clone_size: NA
j_call: TRBJ1-1
v_call: TRBV6-1
cdr3_nt: TGTGCCAGCAGTGTTTCACAGGGGGCCGGCACTGAAGCTTTCTTT
cdr3_aa: CASSVSQGAGTEAFF

d_call: NA
clone_size: few
j_call: TRBJ1-6
v_call: TRBV28
cdr3_nt: TGTGCCAGCAGTTTAGGATTAGGGGGCTCCTATAATTCACCCCTCCACTTT
cdr3_aa: CASSLGLGGSYNSPLHF

d_call: TRBD1
clone_size: few
j_call: TRBJ1-6
v_call: TRBV11-2
cdr3_nt: TGTGCCAGCAGCTTAATTGGACAGGGGCTTAATTCACCCCTCCACTTT
cdr3_aa: CASSLIGQGLNSPLHF

d_call: NA
clone_size: NA
j_call: TRBJ1-1
v_call: TRBV7-2
cdr3_nt: TGTGCCAGCAGCCGCGGTGGGATGAACACTGAAGCTTTCTTT
cdr3_aa: CASSRGGMNTEAFF

d_call: NA
clone_size: few
j_call: TRBJ2-5
v_call: TRBV7-2
cdr3_nt: TGTGCCAGCGGGACGGACCCCCAAGAGACCCAGTACTTC
cdr3_aa: CASGTDPQETQYF

d_call: NA
clone_size: NA
j_call: TRBJ2-7
v_call: TRBV2
cdr3_nt: TGTGCCAGCATGCCGGAGAGCTCCTACGAGCAGTACTTC
cdr3_aa: CASMPESSYEQYF

d_call: NA
clone_size: NA
j_call: TRBJ2-5
v_call: TRBV4-1
cdr3_nt: TGCGCCAGCAGCCAAGATAGGTGGTGGACAGTTCAAGAGACCCAGTACTTC
cdr3_aa: CASSQDRWWTVQETQYF

d_call: TRBD2
clone_size: NA
j_call: TRBJ2-1
v_call: TRBV4-3
cdr3_nt: TGCGCCAGCAGCCAAGAGGGCGCGCTGGGACTAAGGGAGCAGTTCTTC
cdr3_aa: CASSQEGALGLREQFF

d_call: NA
clone_size: NA
j_call: TRBJ2-5
v_call: TRBV7-9
cdr3_nt: TGTGCCAGCAGTCATACCTCAGCGGAGACCCAGTACTTC
cdr3_aa: CASSHTSAETQYF

d_call: NA
clone_size: NA
j_call: TRBJ1-4
v_call: TRBV4-2
cdr3_nt: TGTGCCAGCAGCCAAAGGGAGGGTGAAAAACTGTTTTTT
cdr3_aa: CASSQREGEKLFF

d_call: NA
clone_size: NA
j_call: TRBJ2-3
v_call: TRBV7-2
cdr3_nt: TGTGCCAGCAGCCGAAGGAGCGGGCCTACGGCAGATACGCAGTATTTT
cdr3_aa: CASSRRSGPTADTQYF

d_call: TRBD1
clone_size: NA
j_call: TRBJ2-5
v_call: TRBV4-1
cdr3_nt: TGCGCCAGCAGCCAAGAACAGGGGCGAGAAGAGACCCAGTACTTC
cdr3_aa: CASSQEQGREETQYF

d_call: NA
clone_size: NA
j_call: TRBJ2-3
v_call: TRBV7-6
cdr3_nt: TGTGCCAGCAGTAATCGTGTCAGGGATACGCAGTATTTT
cdr3_aa: CASSNRVRDTQYF

d_call: TRBD1
clone_size: NA
j_call: TRBJ1-1
v_call: TRBV29-1
cdr3_nt: TGCAGCGTTGAAGGAACAGGGGCAGTCAACACTGAAGCTTTCTTT
cdr3_aa: CSVEGTGAVNTEAFF

d_call: NA
clone_size: many
j_call: TRBJ1-1
v_call: TRBV7-8
cdr3_nt: TGTGCCAGCAGCCCCGACAGGGAAGCTTTCTTT
cdr3_aa: CASSPDREAFF

d_call: NA
clone_size: many
j_call: TRBJ2-7
v_call: TRBV7-2
cdr3_nt: TGTGCCAGCAGCTCCCCCCCGGGGGGCCGAGGGGGCGAGCAGTACTTC
cdr3_aa: CASSSPPGGRGGEQYF

d_call: NA
clone_size: few
j_call: TRBJ2-2
v_call: TRBV6-1
cdr3_nt: TGTGCCAGCAGTGCGAGGGGTTTCGGGGAGCTGTTTTTT
cdr3_aa: CASSARGFGELFF

d_call: NA
clone_size: few
j_call: TRBJ1-3
v_call: TRBV7-2
cdr3_nt: TGTGCCAGCAGCTTAGTTGGGGGCCGCTCTGGAAACACCATATATTTT
cdr3_aa: CASSLVGGRSGNTIYF

d_call: NA
clone_size: NA
j_call: TRBJ2-1
v_call: TRBV4-3
cdr3_nt: TGCGCCAGCAGCCAAGATCCTTGGGTAGGCGAAGAGGGGAACAATGAGCAGTTCTTC
cdr3_aa: CASSQDPWVGEEGNNEQFF

d_call: NA
clone_size: NA
j_call: TRBJ2-1
v_call: TRBV4-1
cdr3_nt: TGCGCCAGCAGCCAAGGGGAGAACAGCTACAATGAGCAGTTCTTC
cdr3_aa: CASSQGENSYNEQFF